This T cell receptor beta chain was obtained from a study of blood T cell repertoires in COVID-19. About the study: PBMCs, B-cell-depleted T cells, or T cells provided the cDNA or gDNA that made up the material.

The data were produced by immunoSEQ multiplex PCR, yet TCRdb's version contains in-frame clones alone and is incomplete. The sample carries around 160,000 clones, 80% to 90% recorded once. The V end was cut by 1 base, the J end by 3 bases, with 9 bases between. Germline V lookup: CDR1 SGHTA, CDR2 FQGNSA. The CDR3 has 14 amino acids. The chain employs TRBV7-2 and TRBJ1-1, with D tentatively TRBD1 (5 bases). The TCR comes from a man aged 55 to 70 with acute or convalescent COVID-19. Sequencing was performed on peripheral blood. In DNA, the CDR3 is TGTGCCAGCAGCTTAGTTGGGGCTGACACTGAAGCTTTCTTT. Protein product: CASSLVGADTEAFF.